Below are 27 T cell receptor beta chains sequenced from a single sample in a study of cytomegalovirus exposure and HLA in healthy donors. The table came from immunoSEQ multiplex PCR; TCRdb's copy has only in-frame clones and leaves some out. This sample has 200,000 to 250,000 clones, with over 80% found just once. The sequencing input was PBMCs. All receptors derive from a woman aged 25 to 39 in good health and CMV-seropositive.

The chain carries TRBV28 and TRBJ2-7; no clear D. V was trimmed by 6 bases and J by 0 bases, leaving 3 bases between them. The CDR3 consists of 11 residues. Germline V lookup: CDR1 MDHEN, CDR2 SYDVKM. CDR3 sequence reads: CASRSSYEQYF. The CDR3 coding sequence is TGTGCCAGCAGGAGCTCCTACGAGCAGTACTTC.

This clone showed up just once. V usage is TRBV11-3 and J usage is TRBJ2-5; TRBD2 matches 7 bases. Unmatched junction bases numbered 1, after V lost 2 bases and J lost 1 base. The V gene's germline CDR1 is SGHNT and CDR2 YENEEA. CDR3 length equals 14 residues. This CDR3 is CASSLSGIQETQYF. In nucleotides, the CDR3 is TGTGCCAGCAGCTTAAGCGGGATCCAAGAGACCCAGTACTTC.

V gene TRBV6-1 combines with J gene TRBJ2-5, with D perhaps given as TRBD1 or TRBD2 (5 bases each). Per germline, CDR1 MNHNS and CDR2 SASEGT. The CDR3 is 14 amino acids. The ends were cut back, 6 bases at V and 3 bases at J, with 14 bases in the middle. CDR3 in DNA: TGTGCCAGCAGGGGGGAAGGGCGTGAAGAGACCCAGTACTTC. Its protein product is CASRGEGREETQYF.

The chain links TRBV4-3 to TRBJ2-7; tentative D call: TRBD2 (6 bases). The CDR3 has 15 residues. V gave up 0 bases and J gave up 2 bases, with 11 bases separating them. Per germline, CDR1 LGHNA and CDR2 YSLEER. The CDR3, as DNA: TGCGCCAGCAGCCAAGAGGGCGGGGCTACCTACGAGCAGTACTTC. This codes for CASSQEGGATYEQYF.

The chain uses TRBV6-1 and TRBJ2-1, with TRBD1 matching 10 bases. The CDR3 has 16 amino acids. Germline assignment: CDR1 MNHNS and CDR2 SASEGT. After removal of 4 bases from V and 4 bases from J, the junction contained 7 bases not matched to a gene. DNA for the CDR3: TGTGCCAGCAGTGGAGGGATGGGACAGGGGTACAATGAGCAGTTCTTC. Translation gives CASSGGMGQGYNEQFF.

This CDR3 is CAISGRNYGYTF. CDR3 coding DNA: TGTGCCATCAGTGGACGGAACTATGGCTACACCTTC. The rearrangement links TRBV10-3 to TRBJ1-2; D unclear. The V gene lost 4 bases and the J gene lost 2 bases, with 5 bases spanning the gap. Germline loops: CDR1 ENHRY, CDR2 SYGVKD. CDR3 length: 12 residues.

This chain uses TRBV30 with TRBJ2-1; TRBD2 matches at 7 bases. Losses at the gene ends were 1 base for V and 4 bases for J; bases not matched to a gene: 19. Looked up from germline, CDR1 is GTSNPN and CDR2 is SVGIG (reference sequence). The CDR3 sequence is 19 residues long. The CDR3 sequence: CAWSGWGSGPNLDYNEQFF. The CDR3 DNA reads TGTGCCTGGAGTGGATGGGGTAGCGGGCCGAATTTGGATTACAATGAGCAGTTCTTC.

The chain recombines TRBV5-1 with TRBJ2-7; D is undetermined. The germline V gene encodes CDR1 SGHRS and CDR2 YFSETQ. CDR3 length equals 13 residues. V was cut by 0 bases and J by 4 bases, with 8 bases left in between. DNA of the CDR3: TGCGCCAGCAGCTTGGCGGCAGGATACGAGCAGTACTTC. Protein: CASSLAAGYEQYF.

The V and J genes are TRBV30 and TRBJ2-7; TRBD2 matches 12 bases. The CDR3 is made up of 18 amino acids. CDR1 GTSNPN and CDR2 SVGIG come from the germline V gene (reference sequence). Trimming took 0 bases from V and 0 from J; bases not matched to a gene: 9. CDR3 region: CAWSVQWTSGNPSYEQYF. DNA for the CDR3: TGTGCCTGGAGTGTACAGTGGACTAGCGGGAATCCCTCCTACGAGCAGTACTTC.

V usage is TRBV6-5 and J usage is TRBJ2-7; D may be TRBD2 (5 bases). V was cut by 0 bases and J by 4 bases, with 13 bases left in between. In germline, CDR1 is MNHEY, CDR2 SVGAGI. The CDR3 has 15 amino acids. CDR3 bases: TGTGCCAGCAGTTACTCGGAGGCGCGAGGGTACGAGCAGTACTTC. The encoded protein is CASSYSEARGYEQYF.

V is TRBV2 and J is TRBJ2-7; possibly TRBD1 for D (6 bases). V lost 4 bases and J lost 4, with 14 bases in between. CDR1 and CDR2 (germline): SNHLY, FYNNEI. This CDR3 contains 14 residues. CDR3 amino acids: CASSVSPGQYEQYF. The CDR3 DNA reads TGTGCCAGCAGTGTATCTCCGGGACAATACGAGCAGTACTTC.

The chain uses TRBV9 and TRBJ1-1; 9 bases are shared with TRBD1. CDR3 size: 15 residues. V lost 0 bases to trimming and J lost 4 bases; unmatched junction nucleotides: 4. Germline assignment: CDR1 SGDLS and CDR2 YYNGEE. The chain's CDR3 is CASSVAGTGRTEAFF. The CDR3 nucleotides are TGTGCCAGCAGCGTAGCCGGGACAGGGCGCACTGAAGCTTTCTTT.

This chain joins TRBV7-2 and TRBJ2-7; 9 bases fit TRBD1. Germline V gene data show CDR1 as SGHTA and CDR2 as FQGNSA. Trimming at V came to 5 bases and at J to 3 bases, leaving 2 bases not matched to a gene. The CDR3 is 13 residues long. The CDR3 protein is CASSKGQGYEQYF. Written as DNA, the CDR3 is TGTGCCAGCAGCAAGGGACAGGGCTACGAGCAGTACTTC.

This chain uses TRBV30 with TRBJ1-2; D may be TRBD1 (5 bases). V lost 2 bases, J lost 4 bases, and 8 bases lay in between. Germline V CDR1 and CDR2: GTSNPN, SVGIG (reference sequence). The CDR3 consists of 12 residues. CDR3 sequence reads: CAWSMGRYGYTF. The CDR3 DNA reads TGTGCCTGGAGTATGGGGCGCTATGGCTACACCTTC.

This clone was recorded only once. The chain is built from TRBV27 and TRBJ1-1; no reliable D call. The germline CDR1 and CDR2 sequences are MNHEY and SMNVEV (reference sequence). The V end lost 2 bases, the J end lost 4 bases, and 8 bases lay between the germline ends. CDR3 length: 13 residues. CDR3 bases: TGTGCCAGCAGTTTACGATCGGCCACTGAAGCTTTCTTT. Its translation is CASSLRSATEAFF.

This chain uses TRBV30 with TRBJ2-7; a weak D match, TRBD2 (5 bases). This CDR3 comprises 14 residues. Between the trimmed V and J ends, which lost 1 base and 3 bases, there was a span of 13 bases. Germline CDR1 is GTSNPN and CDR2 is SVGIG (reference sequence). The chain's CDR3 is CAWSDIVSGYEQYF. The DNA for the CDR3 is TGTGCCTGGAGTGATATAGTAAGCGGCTACGAGCAGTACTTC.

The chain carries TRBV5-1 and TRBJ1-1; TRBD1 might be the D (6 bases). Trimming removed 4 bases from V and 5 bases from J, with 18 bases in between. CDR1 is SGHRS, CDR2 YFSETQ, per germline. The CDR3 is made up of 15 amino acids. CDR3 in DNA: TGCGCCAGCAGCCAACCGGGGGCGGTGGGGACTGAAGCTTTCTTT. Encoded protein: CASSQPGAVGTEAFF.

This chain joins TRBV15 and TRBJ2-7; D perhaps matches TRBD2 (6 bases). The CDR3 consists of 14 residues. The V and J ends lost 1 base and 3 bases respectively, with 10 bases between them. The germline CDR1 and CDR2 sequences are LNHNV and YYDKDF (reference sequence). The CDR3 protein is CATSRVMRDYEQYF. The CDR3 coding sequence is TGTGCCACCAGCAGAGTGATGCGGGACTACGAGCAGTACTTC.

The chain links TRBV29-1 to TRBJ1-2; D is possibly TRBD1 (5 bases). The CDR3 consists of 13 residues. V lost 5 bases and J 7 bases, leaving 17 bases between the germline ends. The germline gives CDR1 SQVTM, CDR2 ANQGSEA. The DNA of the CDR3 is TGCAGCGTTCGGGACGGAGAACAAGGTGGCTACACCTTC. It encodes CSVRDGEQGGYTF. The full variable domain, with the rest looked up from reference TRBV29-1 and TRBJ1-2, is SAVISQKPSRDICQRGTSLTIQCQVDSQVTMMFWYRQQPGQSLTLIATANQGSEATYESGFVIDKFPISRPNLTFSTLTVSNMSPEDSSIYLCSVRDGEQGGYTFGSGTRLTVV.

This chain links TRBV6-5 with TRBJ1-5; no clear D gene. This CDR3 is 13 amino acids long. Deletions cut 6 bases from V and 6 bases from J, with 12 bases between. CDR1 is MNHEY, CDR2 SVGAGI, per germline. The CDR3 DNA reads TGTGCCAGCAGCCCTAGCGGGTTTCAGCCCCAGCATTTT. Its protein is CASSPSGFQPQHF.

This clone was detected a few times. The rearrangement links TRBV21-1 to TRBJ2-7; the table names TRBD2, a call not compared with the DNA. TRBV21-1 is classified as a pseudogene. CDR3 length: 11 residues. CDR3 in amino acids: CASRSLDEQYF. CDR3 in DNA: TGTGCCAGCAGATCCCTAGACGAGCAGTACTTC.

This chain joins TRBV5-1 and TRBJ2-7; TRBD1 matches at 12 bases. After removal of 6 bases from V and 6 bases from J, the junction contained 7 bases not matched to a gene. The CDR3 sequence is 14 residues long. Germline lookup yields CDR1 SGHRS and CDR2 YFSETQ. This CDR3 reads CASTTGTGGAEQYF. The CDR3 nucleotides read TGCGCCAGCACCACCGGGACAGGGGGCGCCGAGCAGTACTTC.

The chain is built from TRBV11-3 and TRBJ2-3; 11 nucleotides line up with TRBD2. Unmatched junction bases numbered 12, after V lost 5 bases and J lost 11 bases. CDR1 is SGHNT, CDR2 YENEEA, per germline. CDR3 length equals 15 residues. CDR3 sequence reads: CASSQRLAGIPGQYF. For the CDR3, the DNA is TGTGCCAGCAGCCAAAGACTAGCGGGGATTCCCGGGCAGTATTTT. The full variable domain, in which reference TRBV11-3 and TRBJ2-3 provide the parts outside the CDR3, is EAGVVQSPRYKIIEKKQPVAFWCNPISGHNTLYWYLQNLGQGPELLIRYENEEAVDDSQLPKDRFSAERLKGVDSTLKIQPAELGDSAVYLCASSQRLAGIPGQYFGPGTRLTVL.

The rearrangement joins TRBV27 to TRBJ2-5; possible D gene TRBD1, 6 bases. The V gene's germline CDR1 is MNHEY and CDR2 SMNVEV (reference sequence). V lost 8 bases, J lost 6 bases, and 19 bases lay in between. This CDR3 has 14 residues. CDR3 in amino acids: CASHSAGVLKTQYF. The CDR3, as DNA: TGTGCCAGCCATTCGGCAGGGGTGTTAAAGACCCAGTACTTC.

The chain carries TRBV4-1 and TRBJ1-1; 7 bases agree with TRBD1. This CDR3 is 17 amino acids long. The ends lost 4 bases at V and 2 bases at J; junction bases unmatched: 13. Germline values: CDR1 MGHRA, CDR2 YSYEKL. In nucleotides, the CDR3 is TGCGCCAGCAGCCCGGCCAGGCCAGGGACAGCTAACACTGAAGCTTTCTTT. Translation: CASSPARPGTANTEAFF.

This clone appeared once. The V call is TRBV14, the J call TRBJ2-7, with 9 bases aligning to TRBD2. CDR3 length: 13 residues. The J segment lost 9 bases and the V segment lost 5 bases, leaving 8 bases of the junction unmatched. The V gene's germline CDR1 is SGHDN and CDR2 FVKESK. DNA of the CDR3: TGTGCCAGCAGCGTGACTAGCGGAATGGGGCAGTACTTC. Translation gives CASSVTSGMGQYF.

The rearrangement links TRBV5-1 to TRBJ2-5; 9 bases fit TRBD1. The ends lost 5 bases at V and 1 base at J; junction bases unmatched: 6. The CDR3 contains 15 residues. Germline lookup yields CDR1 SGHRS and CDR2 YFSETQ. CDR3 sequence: CASSPTGGFQETQYF. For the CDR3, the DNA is TGCGCCAGCAGTCCCACAGGGGGCTTCCAAGAGACCCAGTACTTC.